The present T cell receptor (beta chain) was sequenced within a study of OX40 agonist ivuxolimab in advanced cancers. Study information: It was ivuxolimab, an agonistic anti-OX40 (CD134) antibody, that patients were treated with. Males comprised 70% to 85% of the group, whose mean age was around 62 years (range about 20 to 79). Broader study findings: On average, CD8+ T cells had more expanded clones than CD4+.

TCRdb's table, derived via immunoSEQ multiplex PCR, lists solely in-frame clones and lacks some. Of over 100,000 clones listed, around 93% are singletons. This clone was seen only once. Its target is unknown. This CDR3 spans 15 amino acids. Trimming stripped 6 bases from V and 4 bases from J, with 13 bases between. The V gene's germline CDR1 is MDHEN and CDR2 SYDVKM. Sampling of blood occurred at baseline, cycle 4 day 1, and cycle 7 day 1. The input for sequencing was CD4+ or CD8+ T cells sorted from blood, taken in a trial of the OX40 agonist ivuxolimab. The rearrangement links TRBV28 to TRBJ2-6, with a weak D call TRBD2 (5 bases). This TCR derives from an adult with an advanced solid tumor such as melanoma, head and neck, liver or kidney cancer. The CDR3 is CASSRAAVGANVLTF. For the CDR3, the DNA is TGTGCCAGCAGCCGAGCGGCCGTCGGGGCCAACGTCCTGACTTTC.